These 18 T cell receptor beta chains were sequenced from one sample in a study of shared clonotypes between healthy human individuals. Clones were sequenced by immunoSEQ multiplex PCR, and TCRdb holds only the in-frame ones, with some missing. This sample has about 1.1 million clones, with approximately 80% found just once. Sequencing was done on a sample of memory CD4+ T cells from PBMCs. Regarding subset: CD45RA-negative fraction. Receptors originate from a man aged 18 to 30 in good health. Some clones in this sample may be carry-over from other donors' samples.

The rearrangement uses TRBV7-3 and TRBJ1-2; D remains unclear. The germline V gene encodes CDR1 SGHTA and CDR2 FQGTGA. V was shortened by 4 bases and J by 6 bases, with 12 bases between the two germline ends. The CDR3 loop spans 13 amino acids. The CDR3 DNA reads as TGTGCCAGCAGCTACGGGCAGAAGGATGGCTACACCTTC. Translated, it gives CASSYGQKDGYTF.

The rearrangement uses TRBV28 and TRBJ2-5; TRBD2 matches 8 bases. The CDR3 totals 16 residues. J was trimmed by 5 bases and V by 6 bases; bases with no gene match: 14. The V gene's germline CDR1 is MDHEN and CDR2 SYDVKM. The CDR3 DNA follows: TGTGCCAGCAGAACTAGCGGTATGCCCCCCGCGGAGACCCAGTACTTC. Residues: CASRTSGMPPAETQYF.

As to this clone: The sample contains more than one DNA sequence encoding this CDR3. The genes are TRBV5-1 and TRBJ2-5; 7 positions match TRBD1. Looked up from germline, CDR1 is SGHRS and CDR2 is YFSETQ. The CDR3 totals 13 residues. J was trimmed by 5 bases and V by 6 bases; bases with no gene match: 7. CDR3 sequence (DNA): TGCGCCAGCACCTTACAGGGGCGGGAGACCCAGTACTTC. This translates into CASTLQGRETQYF.

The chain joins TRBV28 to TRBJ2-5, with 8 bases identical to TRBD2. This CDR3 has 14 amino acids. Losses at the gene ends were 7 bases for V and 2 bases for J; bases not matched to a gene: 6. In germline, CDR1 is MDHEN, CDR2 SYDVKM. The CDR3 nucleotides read TGTGCCAGCAAGGGAGCGGGAGTGCAAGAGACCCAGTACTTC. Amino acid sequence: CASKGAGVQETQYF. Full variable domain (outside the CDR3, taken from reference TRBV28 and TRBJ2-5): DVKVTQSSRYLVKRTGEKVFLECVQDMDHENMFWYRQDPGLGLRLIYFSYDVKMKEKGDIPEGYSVSREKKERFSLILESASTNQTSMYLCASKGAGVQETQYFGPGTRLLVL.

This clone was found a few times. The DNA of the CDR3 is TGTGCCAGCGAAGACAGGGCGAACACTGAAGCTTTCTTT. It encodes CASEDRANTEAFF. The gene calls are TRBV2 and TRBJ1-1, with 7 positions matching TRBD1. The CDR3 runs to 13 residues. CDR1 is SNHLY and CDR2 is FYNNEI in the germline V gene. V lost 8 bases to trimming and J lost 1 base; unmatched junction nucleotides: 4.

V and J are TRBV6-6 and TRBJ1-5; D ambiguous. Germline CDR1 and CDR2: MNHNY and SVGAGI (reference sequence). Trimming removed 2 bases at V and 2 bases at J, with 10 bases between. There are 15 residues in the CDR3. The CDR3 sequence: CASSYVGAGNQPQHF. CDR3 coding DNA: TGTGCCAGCAGTTACGTGGGCGCGGGCAATCAGCCCCAGCATTTT.

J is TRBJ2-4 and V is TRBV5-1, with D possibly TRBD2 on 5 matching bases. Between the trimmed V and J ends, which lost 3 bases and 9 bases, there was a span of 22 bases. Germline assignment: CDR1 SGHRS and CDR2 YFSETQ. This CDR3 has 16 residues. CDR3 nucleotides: TGCGCCAGCAGCTCATCCCAGCTAGGGCTCGGGGTCATTCAGTACTTC. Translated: CASSSSQLGLGVIQYF.

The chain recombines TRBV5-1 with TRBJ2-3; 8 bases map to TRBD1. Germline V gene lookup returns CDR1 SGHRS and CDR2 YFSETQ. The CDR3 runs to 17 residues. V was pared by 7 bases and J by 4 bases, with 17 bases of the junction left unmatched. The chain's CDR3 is CASYSTYRGLRADTQYF. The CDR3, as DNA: TGCGCCAGCTATTCTACTTACAGGGGGTTGAGAGCAGATACGCAGTATTTT.

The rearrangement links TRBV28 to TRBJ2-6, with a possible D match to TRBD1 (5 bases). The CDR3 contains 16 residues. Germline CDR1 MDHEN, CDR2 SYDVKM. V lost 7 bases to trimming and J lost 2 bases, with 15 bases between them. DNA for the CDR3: TGTGCCAGCAACAGGTTAAAACGGACTGGGGCCAACGTCCTGACTTTC. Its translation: CASNRLKRTGANVLTF.

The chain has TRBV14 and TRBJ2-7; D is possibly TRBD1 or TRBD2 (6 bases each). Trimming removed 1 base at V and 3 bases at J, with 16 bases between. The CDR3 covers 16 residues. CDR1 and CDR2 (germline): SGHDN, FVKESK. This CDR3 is CASSQALGGKNYEQYF. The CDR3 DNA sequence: TGTGCCAGCAGCCAAGCCCTAGGGGGGAAGAACTACGAGCAGTACTTC. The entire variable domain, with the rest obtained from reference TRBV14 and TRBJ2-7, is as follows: EAGVTQFPSHSVIEKGQTVTLRCDPISGHDNLYWYRRVMGKEIKFLLHFVKESKQDESGMPNNRFLAERTGGTYSTLKVQPAELEDSGVYFCASSQALGGKNYEQYFGPGTRLTVT.

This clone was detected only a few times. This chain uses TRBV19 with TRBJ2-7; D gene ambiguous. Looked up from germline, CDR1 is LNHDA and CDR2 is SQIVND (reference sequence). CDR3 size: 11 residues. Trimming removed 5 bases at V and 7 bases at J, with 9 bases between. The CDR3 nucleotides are TGTGCCAGTAGTGGTACGAGGGAGCAGTACTTC. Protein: CASSGTREQYF.

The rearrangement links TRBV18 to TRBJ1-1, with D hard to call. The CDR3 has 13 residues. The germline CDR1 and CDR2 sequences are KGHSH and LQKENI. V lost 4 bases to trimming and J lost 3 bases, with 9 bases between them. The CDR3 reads CASSQGKDTEAFF. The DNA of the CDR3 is TGTGCCAGCTCACAGGGAAAGGACACTGAAGCTTTCTTT.

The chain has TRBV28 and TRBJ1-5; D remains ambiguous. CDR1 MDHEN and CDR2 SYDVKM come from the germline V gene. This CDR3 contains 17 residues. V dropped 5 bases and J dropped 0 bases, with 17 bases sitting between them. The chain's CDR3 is CASSPGFGLYSNQPQHF. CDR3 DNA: TGTGCCAGCAGTCCAGGTTTCGGACTCTATAGCAATCAGCCCCAGCATTTT. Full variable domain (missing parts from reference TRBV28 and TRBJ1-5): DVKVTQSSRYLVKRTGEKVFLECVQDMDHENMFWYRQDPGLGLRLIYFSYDVKMKEKGDIPEGYSVSREKKERFSLILESASTNQTSMYLCASSPGFGLYSNQPQHFGDGTRLSIL.

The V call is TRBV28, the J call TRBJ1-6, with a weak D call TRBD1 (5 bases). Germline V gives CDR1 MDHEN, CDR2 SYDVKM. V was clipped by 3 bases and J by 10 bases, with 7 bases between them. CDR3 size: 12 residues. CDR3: CASSLGDSPLHF. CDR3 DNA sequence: TGTGCCAGCAGTTTGGGGGACTCACCCCTCCACTTT.

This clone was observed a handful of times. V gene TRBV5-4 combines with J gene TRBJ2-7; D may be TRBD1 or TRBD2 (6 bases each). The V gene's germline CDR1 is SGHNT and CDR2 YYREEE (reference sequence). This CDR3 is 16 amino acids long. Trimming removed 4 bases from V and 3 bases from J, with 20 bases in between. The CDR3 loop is CASSPGGTNLFYEQYF. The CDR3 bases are TGTGCCAGCAGCCCCGGGGGCACTAACTTATTCTACGAGCAGTACTTC.

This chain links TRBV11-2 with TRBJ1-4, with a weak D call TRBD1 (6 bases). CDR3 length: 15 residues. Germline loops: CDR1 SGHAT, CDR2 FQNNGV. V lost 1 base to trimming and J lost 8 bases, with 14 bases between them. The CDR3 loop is CASSLVGGTGEKLFF. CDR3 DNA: TGTGCCAGCAGCTTAGTCGGGGGCACGGGCGAAAAACTGTTTTTT.

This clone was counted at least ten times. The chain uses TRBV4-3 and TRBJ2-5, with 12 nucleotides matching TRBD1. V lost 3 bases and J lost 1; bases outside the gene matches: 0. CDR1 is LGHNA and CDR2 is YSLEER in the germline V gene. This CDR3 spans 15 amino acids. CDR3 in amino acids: CASSQGQGAQETQYF. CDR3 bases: TGCGCCAGCAGCCAGGGACAGGGGGCCCAAGAGACCCAGTACTTC.

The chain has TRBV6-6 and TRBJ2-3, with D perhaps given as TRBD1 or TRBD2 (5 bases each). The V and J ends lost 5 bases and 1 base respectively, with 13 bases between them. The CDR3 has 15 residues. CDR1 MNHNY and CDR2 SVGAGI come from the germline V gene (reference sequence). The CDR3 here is CASSPLRGRTDTQYF. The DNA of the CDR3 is TGTGCCAGCAGTCCGCTGAGGGGACGCACAGATACGCAGTATTTT.